The 14 T cell receptor beta chains presented below share a single source sample, sequenced in a study of memory CD4+ T cells and cytomegalovirus serostatus. Only in-frame clones appear in the TCRdb table, and some are missing; sequencing was by immunoSEQ multiplex PCR. Of 50,000 or so clones in the sample, around 79% were seen once. Single viable CD3+CD4+CD8-CD45RO+ cells were sorted as the memory CD4+ T cells. The sample consisted of memory CD4+ T cells from blood. The receptors originated from an adult in good health and CMV-seronegative.

This clone appeared a few times. The chain has TRBV6-1 and TRBJ2-7; D is undetermined. Per germline, CDR1 MNHNS and CDR2 SASEGT. V was trimmed by 6 bases and J by 0 bases, leaving 12 bases between them. This CDR3 is built from 14 residues. The CDR3 DNA is TGTGCCAGCAGATCCCACAGTAGCTCCTACGAGCAGTACTTC. Its translation: CASRSHSSSYEQYF.

This clone was observed a few times. The junction shows a germline mismatch at one end, possibly a read error. V gene TRBV6-1 combines with J gene TRBJ1-5, with D uncertain. CDR1 is MNHNS, CDR2 SASEGT, per germline. CDR3 length: 13 amino acids. CDR3 DNA sequence: TGTGCCAGCAGGGAAGTTCTCAATCAGCCCCAGCATTTT. Amino acid sequence: CASREVLNQPQHF.

The V gene is TRBV7-3, the J gene TRBJ2-2; either TRBD1 or TRBD2 may fit D (6 bases each). V lost 6 bases, J lost 6 bases, and 17 bases lay in between. The germline CDR1 and CDR2 sequences are SGHTA and FQGTGA. The CDR3 is made up of 15 amino acids. In DNA, the CDR3 is TGTGCCAGCAGAGCCGAGGGGGGTAGGGCCGGGGAGCTGTTTTTT. It translates to CASRAEGGRAGELFF. Drawing the rest from reference TRBV7-3 and TRBJ2-2, the complete variable domain is GAGVSQTPSNKVTEKGKYVELRCDPISGHTALYWYRQSLGQGPEFLIYFQGTGAADDSGLPNDRFFAVRPEGSVSTLKIQRTERGDSAVYLCASRAEGGRAGELFFGEGSRLTVL.

This chain joins TRBV2 and TRBJ2-3, with D hard to call. CDR3 length equals 13 residues. The germline gives CDR1 SNHLY, CDR2 FYNNEI. Trimming removed 6 bases from V and 2 bases from J, with 9 bases in between. CDR3 nucleotides: TGTGCCAGCAGGGAGTCAGCCACAGATACGCAGTATTTT. It codes for CASRESATDTQYF.

This clone showed up just once. The chain carries TRBV6-5 and TRBJ1-2, with 8 bases fitting TRBD1. The J segment lost 3 bases and the V segment lost 4 bases, leaving 7 bases of the junction unmatched. The CDR3 extends over 15 amino acids. Per the germline V gene, CDR1 is MNHEY and CDR2 is SVGAGI. The CDR3: CASSSPDRDHYGYTF. The CDR3 DNA reads as TGTGCCAGCAGTTCCCCGGACAGGGATCACTATGGCTACACCTTC.

In its sample, this clone ranks as medium-sized. This rearrangement joins TRBV15 to TRBJ1-2; D remains ambiguous. Germline V gene sequence: CDR1 LNHNV, CDR2 YYDKDF (reference sequence). The V end was cut by 1 base, the J end by 2 bases, with 8 bases between. The CDR3 covers 14 residues. The CDR3 reads CATSRGRGNYGYTF. As DNA, the CDR3 is TGTGCCACCAGCAGAGGGAGAGGCAACTATGGCTACACCTTC.

The chain combines TRBV19 with TRBJ1-2, with no clear D. This CDR3 contains 17 residues. Trimming removed 5 bases at V and 4 bases at J, with 23 bases between. Germline V CDR1 and CDR2: LNHDA, SQIVND (reference sequence). Written as DNA, the CDR3 is TGTGCCAGTAGTCCCTCGGGGAGCTATTTAATAGTCTATGGCTACACCTTC. Protein sequence: CASSPSGSYLIVYGYTF. Complete variable domain (other parts from reference TRBV19 and TRBJ1-2): DGGITQSPKYLFRKEGQNVTLSCEQNLNHDAMYWYRQDPGQGLRLIYYSQIVNDFQKGDIAEGYSVSREKKESFPLTVTSAQKNPTAFYLCASSPSGSYLIVYGYTFGSGTRLTVV.

The chain combines TRBV5-1 with TRBJ2-4; 13 nucleotides line up with TRBD2. The germline gives CDR1 SGHRS, CDR2 YFSETQ. The CDR3 sequence is 17 residues long. The V and J ends lost 4 bases and 4 bases, in that order; junction bases with no gene match: 8. The CDR3 nucleotides are TGCGCCAGCAGCCTCACTAGCGGGAGGGCTATTAAAAACATTCAGTACTTC. Its translation: CASSLTSGRAIKNIQYF.

The chain links TRBV10-1 to TRBJ1-2; 7 bases align to TRBD1. The CDR3 length is 14 residues. The V and J ends lost 7 bases and 0 bases, in that order; junction bases with no gene match: 5. Germline CDR1 is WNHNN and CDR2 is SYGVQD (reference sequence). CDR3 in DNA: TGCGCCAGCATTTCACAGGGGCCTAACTATGGCTACACCTTC. Translated, it gives CASISQGPNYGYTF.

V usage is TRBV11-2 and J usage is TRBJ2-7; 9 positions agree with TRBD1. The V and J ends lost 4 bases and 2 bases, in that order; junction bases with no gene match: 3. CDR1 is SGHAT, CDR2 FQNNGV, per germline. This CDR3 comprises 14 residues. The DNA for the CDR3 is TGTGCCAGCAGCTCCGGGACAGGGCCCTACGAGCAGTACTTC. Its protein product is CASSSGTGPYEQYF.

The chain recombines TRBV6-6 with TRBJ2-2; the match to TRBD1 covers 10 bases. This CDR3 is built from 15 residues. V lost 5 bases and J lost 5; bases outside the gene matches: 5. Germline V lookup: CDR1 MNHNY, CDR2 SVGAGI (reference sequence). CDR3 region: CASSRGQGGTGELFF. CDR3 sequence (DNA): TGTGCCAGCAGTCGCGGACAGGGGGGGACCGGGGAGCTGTTTTTT.

The chain joins TRBV6-5 to TRBJ1-2; D may be TRBD1 (6 bases). V dropped 0 bases and J dropped 8 bases, with 16 bases sitting between them. Germline assignment: CDR1 MNHEY and CDR2 SVGAGI. The CDR3 loop spans 15 amino acids. The CDR3 sequence is CASSYSIGGASGYTF. Written as DNA, the CDR3 is TGTGCCAGCAGTTACTCGATTGGGGGCGCGTCGGGCTACACCTTC.

This clone has just a few counts. The V and J genes are TRBV15 and TRBJ1-5, with 8 bases lining up with TRBD1. V lost 3 bases and J lost 3; bases outside the gene matches: 1. Looked up from germline, CDR1 is LNHNV and CDR2 is YYDKDF (reference sequence). CDR3 length: 14 residues. CDR3: CATSSRGPNQPQHF. For the CDR3, the DNA is TGTGCCACCAGCAGCAGGGGGCCCAATCAGCCCCAGCATTTT.

This rearrangement joins TRBV11-2 to TRBJ1-1; D uncertain. There are 12 residues in the CDR3. V was trimmed by 3 bases and J by 8 bases, leaving 10 bases between them. CDR1 and CDR2 (germline): SGHAT, FQNNGV. CDR3 amino acids: CASSFGGLEAFF. CDR3 nucleotide sequence: TGTGCCAGCAGCTTCGGAGGGTTGGAAGCTTTCTTT.